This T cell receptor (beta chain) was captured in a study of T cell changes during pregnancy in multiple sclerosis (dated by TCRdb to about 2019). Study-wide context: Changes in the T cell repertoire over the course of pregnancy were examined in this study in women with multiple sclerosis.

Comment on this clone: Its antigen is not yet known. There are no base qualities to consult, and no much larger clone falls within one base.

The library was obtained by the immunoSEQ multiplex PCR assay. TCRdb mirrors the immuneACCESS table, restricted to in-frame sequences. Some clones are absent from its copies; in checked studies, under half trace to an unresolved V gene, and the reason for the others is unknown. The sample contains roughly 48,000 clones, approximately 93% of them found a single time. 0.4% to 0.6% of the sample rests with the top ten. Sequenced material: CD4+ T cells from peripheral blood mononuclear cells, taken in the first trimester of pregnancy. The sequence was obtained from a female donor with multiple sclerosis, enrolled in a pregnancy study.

The CDR3 here reads CATSRAGGSGNTIYF. The DNA sequence follows: TGTGCCACCAGCAGAGCAGGAGGCTCTGGAAACACCATATATTTT. The V gene is TRBV15 and the J gene is TRBJ1-3; the D gene remains uncertain. The V and J ends are trimmed by 1 base and 0 bases, leaving 7 bases between them. The CDR3 spans 15 residues, from the cysteine through the phenylalanine. The read is trimmed to its CDR3 DNA, 45 bases read in frame from base 1. CDR1 and CDR2 are drawn from the germline V gene (reference sequence): LNHNV, YYDKDF.